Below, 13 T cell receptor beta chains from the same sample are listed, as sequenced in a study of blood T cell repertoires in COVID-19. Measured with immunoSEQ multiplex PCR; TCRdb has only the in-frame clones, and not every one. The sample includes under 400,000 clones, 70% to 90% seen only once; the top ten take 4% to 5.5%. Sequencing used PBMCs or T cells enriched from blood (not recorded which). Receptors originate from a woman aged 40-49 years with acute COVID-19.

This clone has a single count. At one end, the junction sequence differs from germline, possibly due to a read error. The CDR3 protein is CASRIGAAQAF. CDR3 DNA: TGTGCCAGCAGGATAGGAGCGGCCCAAGCCTTC. The chain carries TRBV6-1 and TRBJ2-7; possibly TRBD2 for D (5 bases). Germline V gene data show CDR1 as MNHNS and CDR2 as SASEGT. CDR3 length: 11 amino acids.

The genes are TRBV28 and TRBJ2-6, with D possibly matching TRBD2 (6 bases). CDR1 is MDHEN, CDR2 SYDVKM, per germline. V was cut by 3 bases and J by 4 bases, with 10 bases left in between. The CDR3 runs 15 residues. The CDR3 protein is CASSLGLLGANVLTF. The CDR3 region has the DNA TGTGCCAGCAGTTTGGGACTGCTCGGGGCCAACGTCCTGACTTTC.

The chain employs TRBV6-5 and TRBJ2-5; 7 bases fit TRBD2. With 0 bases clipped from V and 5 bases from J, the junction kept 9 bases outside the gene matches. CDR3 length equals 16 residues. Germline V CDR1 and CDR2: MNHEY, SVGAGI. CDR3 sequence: CASSYSRAGNAETQYF. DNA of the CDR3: TGTGCCAGCAGTTACTCGAGAGCGGGGAACGCGGAGACCCAGTACTTC.

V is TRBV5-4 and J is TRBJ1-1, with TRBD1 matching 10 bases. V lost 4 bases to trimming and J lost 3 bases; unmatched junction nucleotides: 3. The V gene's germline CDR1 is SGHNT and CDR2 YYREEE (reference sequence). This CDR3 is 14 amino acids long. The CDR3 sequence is CASSPDRGDTEAFF. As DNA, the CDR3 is TGTGCCAGCAGCCCGGACAGGGGGGACACTGAAGCTTTCTTT.

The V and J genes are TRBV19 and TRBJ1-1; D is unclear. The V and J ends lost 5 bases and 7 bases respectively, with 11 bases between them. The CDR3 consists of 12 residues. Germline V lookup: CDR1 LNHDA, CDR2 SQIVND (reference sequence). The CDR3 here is CASSALAGEAFF. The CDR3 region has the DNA TGTGCCAGTAGTGCACTGGCAGGTGAAGCTTTCTTT.

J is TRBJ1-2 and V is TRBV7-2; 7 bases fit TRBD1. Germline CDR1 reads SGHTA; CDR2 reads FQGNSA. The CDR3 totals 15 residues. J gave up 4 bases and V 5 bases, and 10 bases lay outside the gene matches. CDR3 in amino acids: CASSPQTGMIYGYTF. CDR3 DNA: TGTGCCAGCAGCCCCCAGACAGGGATGATCTATGGCTACACCTTC.

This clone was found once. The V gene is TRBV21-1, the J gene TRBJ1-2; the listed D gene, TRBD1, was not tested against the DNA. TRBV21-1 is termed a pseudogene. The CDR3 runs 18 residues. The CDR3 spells CASSKARQGRDCLHGYTF. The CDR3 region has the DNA TGTGCCAGCAGCAAAGCAAGACAGGGAAGGGATTGTTTACATGGCTACACCTTC.

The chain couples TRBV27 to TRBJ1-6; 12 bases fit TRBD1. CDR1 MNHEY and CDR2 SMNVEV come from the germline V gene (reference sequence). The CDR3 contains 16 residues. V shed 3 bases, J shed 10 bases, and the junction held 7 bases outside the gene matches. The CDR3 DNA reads TGTGCCAGCAGTTTTACGACCGGGACAGGGGGCTCACCCCTCCACTTT. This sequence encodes CASSFTTGTGGSPLHF.

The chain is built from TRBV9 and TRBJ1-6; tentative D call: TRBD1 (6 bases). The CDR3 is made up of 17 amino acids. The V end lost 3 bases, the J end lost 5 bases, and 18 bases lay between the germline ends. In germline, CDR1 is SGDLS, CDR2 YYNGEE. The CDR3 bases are TGTGCCAGCAGCGGACGAACCGGACAGTCCAATAATTCACCCCTCCACTTT. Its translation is CASSGRTGQSNNSPLHF.

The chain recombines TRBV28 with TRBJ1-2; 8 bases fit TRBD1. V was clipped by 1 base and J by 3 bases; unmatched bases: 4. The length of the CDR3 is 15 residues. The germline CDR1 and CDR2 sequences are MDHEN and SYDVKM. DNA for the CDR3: TGTGCCAGCAGTTTATTTACGACAGGGGACTATGGCTACACCTTC. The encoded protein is CASSLFTTGDYGYTF.

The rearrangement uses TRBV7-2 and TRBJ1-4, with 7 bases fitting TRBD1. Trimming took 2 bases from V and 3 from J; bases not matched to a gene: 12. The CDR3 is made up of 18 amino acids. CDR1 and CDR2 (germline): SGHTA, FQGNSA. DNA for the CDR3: TGTGCCAGCAGCTTAATTCGGTCAGGGGGGTCGGCTAATGAAAAACTGTTTTTT. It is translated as CASSLIRSGGSANEKLFF.

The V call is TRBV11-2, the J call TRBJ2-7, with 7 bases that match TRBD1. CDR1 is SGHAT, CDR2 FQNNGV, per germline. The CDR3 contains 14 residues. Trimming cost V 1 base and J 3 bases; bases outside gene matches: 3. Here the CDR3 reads CASSLGDSFYEQYF. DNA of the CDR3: TGTGCCAGCAGCTTAGGGGACAGTTTCTACGAGCAGTACTTC.

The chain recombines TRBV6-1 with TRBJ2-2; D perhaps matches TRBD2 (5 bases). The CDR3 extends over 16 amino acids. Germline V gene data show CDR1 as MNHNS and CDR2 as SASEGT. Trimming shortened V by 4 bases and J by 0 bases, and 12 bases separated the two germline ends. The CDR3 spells CASSAHGRANTGELFF. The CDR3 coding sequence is TGTGCCAGCAGTGCCCACGGGCGGGCGAACACCGGGGAGCTGTTTTTT.